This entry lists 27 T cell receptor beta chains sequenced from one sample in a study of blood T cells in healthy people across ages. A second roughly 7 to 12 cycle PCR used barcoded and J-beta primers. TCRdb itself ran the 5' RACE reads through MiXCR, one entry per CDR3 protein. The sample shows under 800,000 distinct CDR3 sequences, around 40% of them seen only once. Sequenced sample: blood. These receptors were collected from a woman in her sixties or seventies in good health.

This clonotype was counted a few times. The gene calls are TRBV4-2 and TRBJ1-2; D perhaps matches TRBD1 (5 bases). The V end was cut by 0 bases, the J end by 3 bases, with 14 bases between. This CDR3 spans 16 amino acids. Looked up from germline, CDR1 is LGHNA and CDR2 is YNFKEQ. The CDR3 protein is CASSQDWDGGHYGYTF. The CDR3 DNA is TGTGCCAGCAGCCAAGATTGGGACGGCGGCCACTATGGCTACACCTTC.

The CDR3 protein is CASGGAAPGGYTF. The CDR3 DNA reads as TGTGCCAGTGGGGGGGCCGCTCCGGGGGGCTACACCTTC. V gene TRBV6-5 combines with J gene TRBJ1-2; possibly TRBD1 for D (6 bases). From germline, CDR1 is MNHEY and CDR2 SVGAGI. This CDR3 has 13 amino acids. V was cut by 9 bases and J by 8 bases, with 19 bases left in between.

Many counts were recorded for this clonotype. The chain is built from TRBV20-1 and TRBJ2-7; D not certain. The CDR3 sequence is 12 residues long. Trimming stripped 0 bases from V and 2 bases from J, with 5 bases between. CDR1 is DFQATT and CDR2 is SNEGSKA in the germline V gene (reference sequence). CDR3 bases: TGCAGTGCTAGAGAGTCCACCTACGAGCAGTACTTC. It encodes CSARESTYEQYF.

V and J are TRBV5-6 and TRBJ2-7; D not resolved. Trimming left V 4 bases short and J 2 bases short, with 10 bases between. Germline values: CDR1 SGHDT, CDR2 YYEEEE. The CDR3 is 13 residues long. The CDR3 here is CASSPGFAYEQYF. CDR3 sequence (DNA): TGTGCCAGCAGCCCTGGGTTCGCCTACGAGCAGTACTTC.

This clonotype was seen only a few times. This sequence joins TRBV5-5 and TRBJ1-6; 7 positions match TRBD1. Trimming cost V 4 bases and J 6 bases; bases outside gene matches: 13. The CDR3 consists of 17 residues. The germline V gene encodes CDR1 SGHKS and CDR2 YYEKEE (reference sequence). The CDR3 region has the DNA TGTGCCAGCAGCACGACCGGAGCCGGGACAGCTAATTCACCCCTCCACTTT. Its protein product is CASSTTGAGTANSPLHF.

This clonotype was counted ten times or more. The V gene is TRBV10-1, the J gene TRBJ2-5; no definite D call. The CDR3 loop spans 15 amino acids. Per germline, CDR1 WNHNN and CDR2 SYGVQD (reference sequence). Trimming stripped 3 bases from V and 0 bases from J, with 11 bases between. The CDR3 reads CASSDSTEYQETQYF. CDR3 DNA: TGCGCCAGCAGTGACAGCACCGAGTACCAAGAGACCCAGTACTTC.

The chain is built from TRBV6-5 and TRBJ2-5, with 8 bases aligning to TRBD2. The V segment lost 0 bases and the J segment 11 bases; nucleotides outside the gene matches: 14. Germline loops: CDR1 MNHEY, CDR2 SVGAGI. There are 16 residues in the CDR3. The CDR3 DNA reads TGTGCCAGCAGTTACTCGAAACCGGGGGGGTACAATGAGCAGTACTTC. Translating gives CASSYSKPGGYNEQYF.

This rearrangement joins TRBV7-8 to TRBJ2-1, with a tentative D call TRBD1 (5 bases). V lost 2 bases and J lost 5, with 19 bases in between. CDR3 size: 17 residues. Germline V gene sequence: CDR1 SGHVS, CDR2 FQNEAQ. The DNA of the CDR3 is TGTGCCAGCAGCTTACCACGATCTCGGACAAGACACAATGAGCAGTTCTTC. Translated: CASSLPRSRTRHNEQFF.

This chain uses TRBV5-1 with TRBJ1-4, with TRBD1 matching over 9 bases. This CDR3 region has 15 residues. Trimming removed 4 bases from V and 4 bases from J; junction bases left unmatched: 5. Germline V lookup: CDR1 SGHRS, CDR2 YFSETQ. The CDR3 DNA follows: TGCGCCAGCAGCACAAGGACAGGGGTTAATGAAAAACTGTTTTTT. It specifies CASSTRTGVNEKLFF. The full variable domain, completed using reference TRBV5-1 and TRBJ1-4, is KAGVTQTPRYLIKTRGQQVTLSCSPISGHRSVSWYQQTPGQGLQFLFEYFSETQRNKGNFPGRFSGRQFSNSRSEMNVSTLELGDSALYLCASSTRTGVNEKLFFGSGTQLSVL.

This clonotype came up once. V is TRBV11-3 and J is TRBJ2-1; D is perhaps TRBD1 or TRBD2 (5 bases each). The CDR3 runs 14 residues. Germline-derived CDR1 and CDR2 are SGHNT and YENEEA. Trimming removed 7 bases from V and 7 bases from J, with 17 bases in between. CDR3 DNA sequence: TGTGCCAGCAAAACGGGGCCAGGAATAAATGAGCAGTTCTTC. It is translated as CASKTGPGINEQFF.

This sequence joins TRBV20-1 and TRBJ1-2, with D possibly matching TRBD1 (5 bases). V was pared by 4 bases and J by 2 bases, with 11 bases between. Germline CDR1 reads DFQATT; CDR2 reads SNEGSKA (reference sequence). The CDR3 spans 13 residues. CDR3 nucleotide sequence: TGCAGTGCTAACGGGGGGGGGAACTATGGCTACACCTTC. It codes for CSANGGGNYGYTF.

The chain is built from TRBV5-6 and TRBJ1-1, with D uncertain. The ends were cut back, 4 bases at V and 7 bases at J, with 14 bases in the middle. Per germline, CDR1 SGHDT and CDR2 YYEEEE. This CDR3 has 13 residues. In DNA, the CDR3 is TGTGCCAGCAGCCTCGTCGTCCGGGGTGAAGCTTTCTTT. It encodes CASSLVVRGEAFF. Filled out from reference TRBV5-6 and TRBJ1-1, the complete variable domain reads DAGVTQSPTHLIKTRGQQVTLRCSPKSGHDTVSWYQQALGQGPQFIFQYYEEEERQRGNFPDRFSGHQFPNYSSELNVNALLLGDSALYLCASSLVVRGEAFFGQGTRLTVV.

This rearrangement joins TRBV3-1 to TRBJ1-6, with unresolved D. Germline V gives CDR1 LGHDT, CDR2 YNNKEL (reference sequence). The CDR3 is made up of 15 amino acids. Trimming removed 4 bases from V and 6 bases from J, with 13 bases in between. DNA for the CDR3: TGTGCCAGCAGCCGTGAAACTCTCGTTAATTCACCCCTCCACTTT. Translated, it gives CASSRETLVNSPLHF.

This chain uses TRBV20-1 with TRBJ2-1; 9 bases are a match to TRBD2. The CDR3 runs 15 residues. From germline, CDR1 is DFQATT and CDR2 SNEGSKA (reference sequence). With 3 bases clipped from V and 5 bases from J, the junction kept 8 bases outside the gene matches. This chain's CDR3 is CSASKGGTSNNEQFF. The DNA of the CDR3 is TGCAGTGCTAGTAAGGGTGGGACTAGCAACAATGAGCAGTTCTTC.

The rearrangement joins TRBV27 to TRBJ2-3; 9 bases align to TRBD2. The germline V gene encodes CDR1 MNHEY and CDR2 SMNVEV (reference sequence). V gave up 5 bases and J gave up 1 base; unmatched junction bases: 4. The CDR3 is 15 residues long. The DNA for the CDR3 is TGTGCCAGCAGTAAAGCGGGGGGAGGCACAGATACGCAGTATTTT. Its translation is CASSKAGGGTDTQYF.

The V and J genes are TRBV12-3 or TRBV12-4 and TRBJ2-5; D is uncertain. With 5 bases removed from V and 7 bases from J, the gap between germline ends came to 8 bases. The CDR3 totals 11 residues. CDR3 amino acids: CASSPSVTQYF. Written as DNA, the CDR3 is TGTGCCAGCAGTCCGTCGGTGACCCAGTACTTC.

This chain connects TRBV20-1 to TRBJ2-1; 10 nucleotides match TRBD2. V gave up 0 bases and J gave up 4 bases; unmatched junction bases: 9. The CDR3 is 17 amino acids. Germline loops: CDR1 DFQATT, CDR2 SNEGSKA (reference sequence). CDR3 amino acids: CSARDPIAGGSYNEQFF. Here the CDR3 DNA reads TGCAGTGCTAGAGACCCTATAGCGGGGGGATCGTACAATGAGCAGTTCTTC.

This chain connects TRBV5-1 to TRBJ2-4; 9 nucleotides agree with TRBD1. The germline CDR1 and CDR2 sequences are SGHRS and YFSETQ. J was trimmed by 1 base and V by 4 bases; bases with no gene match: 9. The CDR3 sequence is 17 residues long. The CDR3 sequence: CASSLQQGAPAKNIQYF. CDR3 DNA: TGCGCCAGCAGCCTCCAACAGGGGGCGCCGGCCAAAAACATTCAGTACTTC.

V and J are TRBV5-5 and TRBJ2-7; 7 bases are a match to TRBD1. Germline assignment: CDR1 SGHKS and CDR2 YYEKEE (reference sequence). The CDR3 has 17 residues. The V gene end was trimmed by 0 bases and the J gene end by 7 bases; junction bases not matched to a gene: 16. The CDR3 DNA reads TGTGCCAGCAGCTTGGAGGGGGCTAACGGGGCTTTAAGAGAGCAGTACTTC. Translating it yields CASSLEGANGALREQYF.

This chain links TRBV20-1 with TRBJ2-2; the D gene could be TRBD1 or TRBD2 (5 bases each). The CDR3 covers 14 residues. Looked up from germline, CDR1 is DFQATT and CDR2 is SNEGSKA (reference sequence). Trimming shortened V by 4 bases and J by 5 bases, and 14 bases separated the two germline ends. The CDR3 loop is CSAIDSRGTGELFF. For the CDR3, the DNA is TGCAGTGCTATAGACAGCCGGGGAACCGGGGAGCTGTTTTTT.

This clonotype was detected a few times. The CDR3 bases are TGTGCCAGCCGACTAGCGGGTTCTAAAGGGGAGACCCAGTACTTC. Its protein is CASRLAGSKGETQYF. V usage is TRBV7-2 and J usage is TRBJ2-7; the match to TRBD2 covers 10 bases. The end of the DNA aligns better with TRBJ2-5, so the J call may be wrong. Looked up from germline, CDR1 is SGHTA and CDR2 is FQGNSA. CDR3 size: 15 residues.

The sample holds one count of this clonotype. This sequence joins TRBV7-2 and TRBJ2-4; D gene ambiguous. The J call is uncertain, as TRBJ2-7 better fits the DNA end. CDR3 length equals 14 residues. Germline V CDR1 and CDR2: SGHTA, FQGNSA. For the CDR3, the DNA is TGTGCCAGCAGCTTAAGACACCCGACCTGCGAGCAGTACTTC. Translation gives CASSLRHPTCEQYF.

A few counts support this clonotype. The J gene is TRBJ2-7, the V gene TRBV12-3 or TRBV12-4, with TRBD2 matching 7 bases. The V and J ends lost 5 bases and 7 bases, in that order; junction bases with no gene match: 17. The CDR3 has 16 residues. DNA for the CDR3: TGTGCCAGCAGTAGCCAGACTAGCCCTCTTTCTGGGGAGCAGTACTTC. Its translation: CASSSQTSPLSGEQYF.

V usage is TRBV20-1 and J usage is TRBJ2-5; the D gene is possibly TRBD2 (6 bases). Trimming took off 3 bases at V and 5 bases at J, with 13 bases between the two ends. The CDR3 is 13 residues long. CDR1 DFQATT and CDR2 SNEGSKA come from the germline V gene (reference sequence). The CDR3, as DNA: TGCAGTGCTAGTTCCGGCGGGGTTGAGACCCAGTACTTC. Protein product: CSASSGGVETQYF.

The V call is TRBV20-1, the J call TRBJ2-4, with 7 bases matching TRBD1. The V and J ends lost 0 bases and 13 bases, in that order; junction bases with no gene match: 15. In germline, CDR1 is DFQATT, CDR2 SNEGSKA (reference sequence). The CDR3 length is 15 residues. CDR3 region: CSARDGDRISYGQYF. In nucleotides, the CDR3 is TGCAGTGCTAGAGATGGGGACAGAATCTCCTACGGGCAGTACTTC.

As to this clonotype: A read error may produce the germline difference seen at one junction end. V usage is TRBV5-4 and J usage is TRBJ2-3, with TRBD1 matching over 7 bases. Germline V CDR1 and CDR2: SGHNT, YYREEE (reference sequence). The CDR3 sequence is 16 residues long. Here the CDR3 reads CASRFSGTEGTDTQYF. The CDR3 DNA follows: TGTGCCAGCCGCTTCTCCGGGACAGAAGGCACAGATACGCAGTATTTT.

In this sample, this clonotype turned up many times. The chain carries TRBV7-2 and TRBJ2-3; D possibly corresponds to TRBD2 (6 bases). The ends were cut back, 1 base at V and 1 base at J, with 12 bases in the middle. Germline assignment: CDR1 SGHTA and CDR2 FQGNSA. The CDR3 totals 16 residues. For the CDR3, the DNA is TGTGCCAGCAGCTTAGGTTCGGCTAGCGGCACAGATACGCAGTATTTT. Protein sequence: CASSLGSASGTDTQYF.